This TCR beta chain was profiled in a study of blood T cell repertoires in COVID-19. Study information: The United States, Italy and Spain supplied acute and convalescent COVID-19 samples. Sources were T cells, B-cell-depleted T cells, or PBMCs; the material itself was cDNA or gDNA.

Donors in Cohort 3 who had recovered were those with two negative PCRs, healthcare professional clearance, or resolution of their symptoms. The assay was immunoSEQ multiplex PCR, and TCRdb's table has in-frame clones only and misses some. The table has 150,000 to 200,000 clones, approximately 91% seen once; the top ten hold roughly 0.77%. This CDR3 is 15 amino acids long. Germline values: CDR1 SGHRS, CDR2 YFSETQ. V was trimmed by 2 bases and J by 1 base, leaving 12 bases between them. Sequencing used PBMCs or T cells enriched from blood (not recorded which). The receptor's source is a woman between 18 and 29 years old who had recovered from COVID-19. The chain employs TRBV5-1 and TRBJ1-1; D perhaps matches TRBD1 (6 bases). CDR3 sequence: CASSFGGTTNTEAFF. Written as DNA, the CDR3 is TGCGCCAGCAGCTTTGGTGGGACAACGAACACTGAAGCTTTCTTT.